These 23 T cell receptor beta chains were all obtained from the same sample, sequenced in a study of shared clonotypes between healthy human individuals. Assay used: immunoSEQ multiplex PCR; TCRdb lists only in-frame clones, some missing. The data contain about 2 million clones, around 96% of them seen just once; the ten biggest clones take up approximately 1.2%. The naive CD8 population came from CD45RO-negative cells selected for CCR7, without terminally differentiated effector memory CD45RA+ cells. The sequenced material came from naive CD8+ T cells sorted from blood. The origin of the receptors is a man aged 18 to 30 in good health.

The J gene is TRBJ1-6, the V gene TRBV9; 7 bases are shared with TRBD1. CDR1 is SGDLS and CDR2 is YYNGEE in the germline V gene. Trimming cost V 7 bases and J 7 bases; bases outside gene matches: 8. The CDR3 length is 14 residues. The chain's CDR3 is CASCKGAINSPLHF. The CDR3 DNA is TGTGCCAGCTGCAAGGGGGCGATCAATTCACCCCTCCACTTT.

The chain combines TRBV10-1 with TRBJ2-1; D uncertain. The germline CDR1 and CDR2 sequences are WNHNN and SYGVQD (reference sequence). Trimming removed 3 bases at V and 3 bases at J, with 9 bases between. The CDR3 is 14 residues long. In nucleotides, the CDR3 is TGCGCCAGCAGTGACGGGTACTTCTACAATGAGCAGTTCTTC. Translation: CASSDGYFYNEQFF.

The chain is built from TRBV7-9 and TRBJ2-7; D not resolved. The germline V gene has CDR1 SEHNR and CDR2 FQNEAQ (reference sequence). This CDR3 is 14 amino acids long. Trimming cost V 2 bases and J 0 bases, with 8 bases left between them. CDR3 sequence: CASSLPPGSYEQYF. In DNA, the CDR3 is TGTGCCAGCAGCTTACCCCCGGGCTCCTACGAGCAGTACTTC.

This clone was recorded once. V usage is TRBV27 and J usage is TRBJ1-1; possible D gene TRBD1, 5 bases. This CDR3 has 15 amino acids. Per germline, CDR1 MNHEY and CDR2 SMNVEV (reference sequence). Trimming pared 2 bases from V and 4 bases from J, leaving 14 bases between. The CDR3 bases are TGTGCCAGCAGTTTAGAGGGGCAGGAGTCCACTGAAGCTTTCTTT. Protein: CASSLEGQESTEAFF.

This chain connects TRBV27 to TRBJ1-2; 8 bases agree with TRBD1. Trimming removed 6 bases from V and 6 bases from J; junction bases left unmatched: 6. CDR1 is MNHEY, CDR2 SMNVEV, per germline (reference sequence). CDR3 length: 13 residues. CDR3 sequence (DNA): TGTGCCAGCAGCGGACAGGGTGCAGATGGCTACACCTTC. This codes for CASSGQGADGYTF.

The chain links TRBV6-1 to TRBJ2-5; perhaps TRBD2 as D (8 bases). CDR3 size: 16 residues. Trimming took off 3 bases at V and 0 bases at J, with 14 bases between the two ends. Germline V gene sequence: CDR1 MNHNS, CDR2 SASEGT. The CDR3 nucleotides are TGTGCCAGCAGTGACCGGGGGGGGACAGACCAAGAGACCCAGTACTTC. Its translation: CASSDRGGTDQETQYF.

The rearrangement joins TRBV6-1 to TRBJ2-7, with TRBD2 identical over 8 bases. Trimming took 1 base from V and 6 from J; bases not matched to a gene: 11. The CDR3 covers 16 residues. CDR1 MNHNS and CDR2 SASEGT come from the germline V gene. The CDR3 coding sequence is TGTGCCAGCAGTGAAGTAAGAAACATGGGGACTAGCGAGCAGTACTTC. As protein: CASSEVRNMGTSEQYF.

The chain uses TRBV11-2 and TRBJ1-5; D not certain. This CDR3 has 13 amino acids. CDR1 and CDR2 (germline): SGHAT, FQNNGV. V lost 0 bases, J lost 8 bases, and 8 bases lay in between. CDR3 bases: TGTGCCAGCAGCTTAGAACCTGGGGAGCCCCAGCATTTT. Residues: CASSLEPGEPQHF. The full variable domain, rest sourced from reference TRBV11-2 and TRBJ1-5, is EAGVAQSPRYKIIEKRQSVAFWCNPISGHATLYWYQQILGQGPKLLIQFQNNGVVDDSQLPKDRFSAERLKGVDSTLKIQPAKLEDSAVYLCASSLEPGEPQHFGDGTRLSIL.

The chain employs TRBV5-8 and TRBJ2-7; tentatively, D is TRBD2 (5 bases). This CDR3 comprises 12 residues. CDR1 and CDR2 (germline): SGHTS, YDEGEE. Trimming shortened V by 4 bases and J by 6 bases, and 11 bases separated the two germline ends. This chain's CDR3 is CASSRGGPEQYF. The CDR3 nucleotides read TGTGCCAGCAGCCGGGGTGGGCCCGAGCAGTACTTC.

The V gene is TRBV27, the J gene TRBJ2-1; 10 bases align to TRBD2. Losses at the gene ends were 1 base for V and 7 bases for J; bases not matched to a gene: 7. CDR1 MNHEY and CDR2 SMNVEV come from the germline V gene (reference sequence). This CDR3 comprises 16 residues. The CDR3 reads CASSLYASGGRNEQFF. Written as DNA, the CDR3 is TGTGCCAGCAGTTTATATGCTAGCGGGGGACGAAATGAGCAGTTCTTC.

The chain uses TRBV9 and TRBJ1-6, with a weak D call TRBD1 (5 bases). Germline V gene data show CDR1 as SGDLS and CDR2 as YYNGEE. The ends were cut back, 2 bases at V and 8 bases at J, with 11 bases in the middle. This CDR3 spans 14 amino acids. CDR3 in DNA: TGTGCCAGCAGCGTCTGGGGCCGTGATTCACCCCTCCACTTT. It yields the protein CASSVWGRDSPLHF.

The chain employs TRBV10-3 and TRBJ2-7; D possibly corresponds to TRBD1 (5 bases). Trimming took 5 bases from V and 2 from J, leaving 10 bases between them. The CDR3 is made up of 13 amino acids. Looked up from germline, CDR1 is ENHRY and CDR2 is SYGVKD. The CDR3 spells CAISTIQAYEQYF. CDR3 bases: TGTGCCATCAGTACGATACAGGCCTACGAGCAGTACTTC.

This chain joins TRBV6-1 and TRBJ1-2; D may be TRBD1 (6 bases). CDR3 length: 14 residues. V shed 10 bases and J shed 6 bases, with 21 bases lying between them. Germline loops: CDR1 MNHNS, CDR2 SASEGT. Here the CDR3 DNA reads TGTGCCATCTCAACAGGGTTGGCCCTTGATGGCTACACCTTC. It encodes CAISTGLALDGYTF.

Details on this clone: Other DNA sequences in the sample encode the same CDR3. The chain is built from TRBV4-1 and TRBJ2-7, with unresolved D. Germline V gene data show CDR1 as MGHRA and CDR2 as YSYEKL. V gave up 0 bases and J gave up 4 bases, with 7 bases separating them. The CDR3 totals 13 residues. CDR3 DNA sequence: TGCGCCAGCAGCCAAGATTTAGGTTACGAGCAGTACTTC. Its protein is CASSQDLGYEQYF.

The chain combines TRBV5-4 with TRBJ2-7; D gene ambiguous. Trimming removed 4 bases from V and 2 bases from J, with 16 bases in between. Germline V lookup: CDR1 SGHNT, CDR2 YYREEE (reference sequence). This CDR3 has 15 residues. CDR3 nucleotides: TGTGCCAGCAGCGATGAGACTTCCCGGCCCTACGAGCAGTACTTC. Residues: CASSDETSRPYEQYF.

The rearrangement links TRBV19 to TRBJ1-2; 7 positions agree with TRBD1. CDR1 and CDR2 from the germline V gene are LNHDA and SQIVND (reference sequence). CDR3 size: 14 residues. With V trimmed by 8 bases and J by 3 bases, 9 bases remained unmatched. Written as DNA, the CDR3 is TGTGCCAGTGATCTGGCCGGGACAGACTATGGCTACACCTTC. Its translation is CASDLAGTDYGYTF.

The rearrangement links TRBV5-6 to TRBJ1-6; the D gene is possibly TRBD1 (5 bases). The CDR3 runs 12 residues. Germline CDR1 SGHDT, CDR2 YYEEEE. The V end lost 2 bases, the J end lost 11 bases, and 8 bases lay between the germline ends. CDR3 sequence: CASSFGGAPLHF. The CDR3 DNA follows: TGTGCCAGCAGCTTTGGAGGGGCACCCCTCCACTTT.

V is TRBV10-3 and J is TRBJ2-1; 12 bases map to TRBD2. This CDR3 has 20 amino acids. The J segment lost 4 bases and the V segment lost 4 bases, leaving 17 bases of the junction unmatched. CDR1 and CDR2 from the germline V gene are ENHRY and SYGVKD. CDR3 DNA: TGTGCCATCAGTGGGTCGACTAGCGGGGGCCCTCCTCCTGCTTACAATGAGCAGTTCTTC. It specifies CAISGSTSGGPPPAYNEQFF.

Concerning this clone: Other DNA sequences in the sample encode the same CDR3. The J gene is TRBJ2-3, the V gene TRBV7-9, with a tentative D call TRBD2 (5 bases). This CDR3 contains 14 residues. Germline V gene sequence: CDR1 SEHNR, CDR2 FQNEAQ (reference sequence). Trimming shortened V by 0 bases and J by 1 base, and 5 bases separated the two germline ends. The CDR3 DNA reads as TGTGCCAGCAGCTTAGCGGGAGGCACAGATACGCAGTATTTT. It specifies CASSLAGGTDTQYF.

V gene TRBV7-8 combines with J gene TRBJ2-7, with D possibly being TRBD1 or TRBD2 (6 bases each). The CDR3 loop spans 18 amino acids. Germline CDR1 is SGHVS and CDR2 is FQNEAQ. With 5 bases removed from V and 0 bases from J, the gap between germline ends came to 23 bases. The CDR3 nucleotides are TGTGCCAGCAGCCCCGGCTGGGGGCGGGAAGTCGGCTCCTACGAGCAGTACTTC. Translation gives CASSPGWGREVGSYEQYF.

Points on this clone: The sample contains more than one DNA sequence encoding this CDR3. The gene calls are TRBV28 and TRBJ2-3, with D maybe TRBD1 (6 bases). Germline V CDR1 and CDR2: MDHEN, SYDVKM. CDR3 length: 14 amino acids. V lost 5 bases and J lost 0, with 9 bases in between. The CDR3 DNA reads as TGTGCCAGCAGTCTTACAGGGAGCACAGATACGCAGTATTTT. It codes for CASSLTGSTDTQYF.

Written as DNA, the CDR3 is TGTGCCAGCAGCTTGGATTTTAACGGTGGCTACACCTTC. Its protein product is CASSLDFNGGYTF. This chain connects TRBV5-6 to TRBJ1-2; D remains unclear. V lost 0 bases and J lost 7, with 10 bases in between. The germline V gene encodes CDR1 SGHDT and CDR2 YYEEEE. This CDR3 is 13 amino acids long. The complete variable domain, with remaining parts taken from reference TRBV5-6 and TRBJ1-2, reads DAGVTQSPTHLIKTRGQQVTLRCSPKSGHDTVSWYQQALGQGPQFIFQYYEEEERQRGNFPDRFSGHQFPNYSSELNVNALLLGDSALYLCASSLDFNGGYTFGSGTRLTVV.

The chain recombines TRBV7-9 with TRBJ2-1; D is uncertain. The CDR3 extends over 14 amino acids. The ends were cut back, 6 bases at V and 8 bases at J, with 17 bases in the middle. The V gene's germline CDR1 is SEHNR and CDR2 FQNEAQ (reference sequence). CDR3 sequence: CASSPTVTSDEQFF. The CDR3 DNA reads TGTGCCAGCAGTCCCACTGTCACTTCCGATGAGCAGTTCTTC.